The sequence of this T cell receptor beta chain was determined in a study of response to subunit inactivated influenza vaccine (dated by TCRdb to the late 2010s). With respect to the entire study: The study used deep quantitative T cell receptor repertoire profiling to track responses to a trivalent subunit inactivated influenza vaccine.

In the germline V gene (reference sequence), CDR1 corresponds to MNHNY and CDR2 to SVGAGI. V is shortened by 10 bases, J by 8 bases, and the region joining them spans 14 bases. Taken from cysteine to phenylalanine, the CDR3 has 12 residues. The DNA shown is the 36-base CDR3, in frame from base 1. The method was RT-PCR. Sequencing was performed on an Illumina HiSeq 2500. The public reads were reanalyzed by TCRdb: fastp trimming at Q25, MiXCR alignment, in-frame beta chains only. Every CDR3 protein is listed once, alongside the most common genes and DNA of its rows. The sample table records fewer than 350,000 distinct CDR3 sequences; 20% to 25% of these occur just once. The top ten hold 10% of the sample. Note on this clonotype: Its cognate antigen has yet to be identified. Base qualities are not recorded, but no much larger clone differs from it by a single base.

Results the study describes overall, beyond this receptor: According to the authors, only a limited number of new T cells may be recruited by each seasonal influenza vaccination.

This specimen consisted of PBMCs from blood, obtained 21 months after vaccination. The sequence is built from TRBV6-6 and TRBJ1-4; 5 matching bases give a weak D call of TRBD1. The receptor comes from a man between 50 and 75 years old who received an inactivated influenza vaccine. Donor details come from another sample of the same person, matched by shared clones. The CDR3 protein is CAISGGPEKLFF. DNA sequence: TGTGCCATCTCTGGGGGACCGGAAAAACTGTTTTTT.